The next 17 T cell receptor beta chains were all read from a single sample in a study of molecular identifiers for immune sequencing clone quantification. TCRdb re-called the PCR reads through MiXCR, storing one row per CDR3 protein. Among about 630,000 distinct CDR3 sequences listed, about 25% were seen once. The sequencing sample was made of naive CD8+ T cells from blood, with Jurkat cell RNA spiked in. The subset denotes: FACS-sorted CD8+CD4-CCR7+CD45RA+ naive T cells. Receptor source: a human donor in good health. Some libraries in this study had Jurkat cell RNA spiked in.

This clonotype was counted many times. The chain is built from TRBV29-1 and TRBJ2-7; 10 positions agree with TRBD1. The J segment lost 0 bases and the V segment lost 6 bases, leaving 2 bases of the junction unmatched. The CDR3 is made up of 13 amino acids. Germline V gives CDR1 SQVTM, CDR2 ANQGSEA. CDR3: CSVGQGSSYEQYF. CDR3 DNA sequence: TGCAGCGTGGGACAGGGGAGCTCCTACGAGCAGTACTTC.

At least ten counts were recorded for this clonotype. The chain joins TRBV30 to TRBJ1-3, with TRBD1 as a possible D gene (6 bases). The CDR3 length is 15 residues. V lost 3 bases, J lost 0 bases, and 12 bases lay in between. The germline gives CDR1 GTSNPN, CDR2 SVGIG (reference sequence). The CDR3 DNA sequence: TGTGCCTGGAGCAGGGGCCAAAACTCTGGAAACACCATATATTTT. Amino acid sequence: CAWSRGQNSGNTIYF. Together with reference TRBV30 and TRBJ1-3, the CDR3 gives the full variable domain: SQTIHQWPATLVQPVGSPLSLECTVEGTSNPNLYWYRQAAGRGLQLLFYSVGIGQISSEVPQNLSASRPQDRQFILSSKKLLLSDSGFYLCAWSRGQNSGNTIYFGEGSWLTVV.

The rearrangement uses TRBV9 and TRBJ1-1; 9 nucleotides match TRBD1. The CDR3 runs 12 residues. The V and J ends lost 0 bases and 14 bases, in that order; junction bases with no gene match: 5. The germline V gene has CDR1 SGDLS and CDR2 YYNGEE. The DNA of the CDR3 is TGTGCCAGCAGCGTAGGGGGACAGGGCGTATTCTTT. Translating it yields CASSVGGQGVFF.

With regard to this clonotype: Compared with germline, one end of the junction differs, possibly owing to a read error. This chain uses TRBV12-3 or TRBV12-4 with TRBJ1-2; 9 bases map to TRBD1. This CDR3 spans 13 amino acids. CDR3 region: CVSSWTGEDSVTF. The DNA for the CDR3 is TGTGTCAGCAGTTGGACAGGGGAGGATAGTGTCACCTTC.

This clonotype showed up many times. V gene TRBV5-5 combines with J gene TRBJ1-1, with D hard to call. This CDR3 is 11 amino acids long. Germline V lookup: CDR1 SGHKS, CDR2 YYEKEE (reference sequence). Between the trimmed V and J ends, which lost 3 bases and 3 bases, there was a span of 3 bases. The chain's CDR3 is CASSSYTEAFF. The CDR3 DNA follows: TGTGCCAGCAGCTCCTACACTGAAGCTTTCTTT.

The table lists this clonotype with many counts. V usage is TRBV12-3 or TRBV12-4 and J usage is TRBJ2-5, with TRBD1 identical over 10 bases. The CDR3 contains 13 residues. V lost 5 bases to trimming and J lost 4 bases; unmatched junction nucleotides: 1. The CDR3, as DNA: TGTGCCAGCAGTGACAGGGGGCGAGAGACCCAGTACTTC. Translated: CASSDRGRETQYF.

This clonotype occurred many times. In DNA, the CDR3 is TGTGCCATCAGTGAGTCGACAGGATATAATCGCGAGCAGTACTTC. Translation: CAISESTGYNREQYF. The chain has TRBV10-3 and TRBJ2-7, with a tentative D call TRBD1 (6 bases). Between the trimmed V and J ends, which lost 0 bases and 6 bases, there was a span of 15 bases. The germline V gene has CDR1 ENHRY and CDR2 SYGVKD. The CDR3 is 15 amino acids.

In this sample, this clonotype turned up many times. The V and J genes are TRBV30 and TRBJ2-1, with 11 bases that match TRBD2. The CDR3 totals 16 residues. CDR1 is GTSNPN and CDR2 is SVGIG in the germline V gene (reference sequence). V was pared by 2 bases and J by 2 bases, with 5 bases of the junction left unmatched. DNA of the CDR3: TGTGCCTGGAGTCCTCTTAGCGGGAGGGCCTACAATGAGCAGTTCTTC. It specifies CAWSPLSGRAYNEQFF.

This clonotype was observed a few times. The chain recombines TRBV7-9 with TRBJ2-1; 7 bases map to TRBD2. Germline assignment: CDR1 SEHNR and CDR2 FQNEAQ (reference sequence). V lost 6 bases and J lost 5; bases outside the gene matches: 13. This CDR3 region has 16 residues. In DNA form, the CDR3 reads TGTGCCAGCAGGCATTCGGGGGGTTGGAAGGACAATGAGCAGTTCTTC. Residues: CASRHSGGWKDNEQFF.

Note on this clonotype: A read error is possible here, since a much larger clone lies one base away. The chain employs TRBV27 and TRBJ2-5; 7 bases are a match to TRBD2. Germline-derived CDR1 and CDR2 are MNHEY and SMNVEV (reference sequence). After removal of 5 bases from V and 1 base from J, the junction contained 7 bases not matched to a gene. The CDR3 totals 15 residues. The CDR3 sequence is CASSDGASGQETQYF. The CDR3 nucleotides read TGTGCCAGCAGTGATGGGGCTAGCGGCCAAGAGACCCAGTACTTC.

This clonotype was observed a single time. A much larger clone sits a single nucleotide away, making a read error possible. The CDR3 nucleotides are TGCAGTGCTAGGGACAACGAACAAGAGACCCAGTACTTC. Protein product: CSARDNEQETQYF. The chain uses TRBV20-1 and TRBJ2-5; a possible D gene is TRBD1 (5 bases). Trimming cost V 3 bases and J 2 bases, with 10 bases left between them. Per germline, CDR1 DFQATT and CDR2 SNEGSKA (reference sequence). The CDR3 is made up of 13 amino acids.

Many counts were recorded for this clonotype. The chain uses TRBV24-1 and TRBJ2-2; 10 bases match TRBD1. This CDR3 is 12 amino acids long. Trimming cost V 9 bases and J 6 bases; bases outside gene matches: 0. The germline V gene encodes CDR1 KGHDR and CDR2 SFDVKD. The CDR3: CATGQGAGELFF. In DNA, the CDR3 is TGTGCCACCGGACAGGGGGCCGGGGAGCTGTTTTTT.

This clonotype was observed many times. The genes are TRBV7-9 and TRBJ1-1; 8 nucleotides align to TRBD1. This CDR3 has 16 residues. Germline V gene lookup returns CDR1 SEHNR and CDR2 FQNEAQ (reference sequence). V shed 5 bases and J 0 bases; nucleotides not matched to a gene: 8. The CDR3 nucleotides are TGTGCCAGCAGCATCGGACAGGGCGTGGTGAACACTGAAGCTTTCTTT. Amino acid sequence: CASSIGQGVVNTEAFF.

This clonotype was picked up many times. The chain recombines TRBV11-2 with TRBJ2-1, with TRBD2 as a possible D gene (6 bases). CDR1 and CDR2 from the germline V gene are SGHAT and FQNNGV. The CDR3 spans 16 residues. The V and J ends lost 1 base and 0 bases respectively, with 10 bases between them. In nucleotides, the CDR3 is TGTGCCAGCAGCTTAGGTAGCGGTGTCTCCTACAATGAGCAGTTCTTC. Translated, it gives CASSLGSGVSYNEQFF. The full variable domain, with the rest looked up from reference TRBV11-2 and TRBJ2-1, is EAGVAQSPRYKIIEKRQSVAFWCNPISGHATLYWYQQILGQGPKLLIQFQNNGVVDDSQLPKDRFSAERLKGVDSTLKIQPAKLEDSAVYLCASSLGSGVSYNEQFFGPGTRLTVL.

This clonotype was counted at least ten times. This rearrangement joins TRBV29-1 to TRBJ2-1; possibly TRBD2 for D (7 bases). Germline V gene sequence: CDR1 SQVTM, CDR2 ANQGSEA. V lost 8 bases and J lost 4, with 18 bases in between. The CDR3 length is 14 residues. The CDR3 DNA reads as TGCAGCTCGAGGGGAGCGGGACAATACAATGAGCAGTTCTTC. It yields the protein CSSRGAGQYNEQFF.

Remarks on this clonotype: This sequence may be a read error, since a much larger clone differs from it by one base. The chain couples TRBV28 to TRBJ2-5, with TRBD2 matching 7 bases. The CDR3 length is 17 residues. Per germline, CDR1 MDHEN and CDR2 SYDVKM. The CDR3, as DNA: TGTGCCAGCAGTTTAGCATCGTTAGTGGGAGGGCGAGAGACCCAGAACTTC. As protein: CASSLASLVGGRETQNF.

J is TRBJ1-1 and V is TRBV12-3 or TRBV12-4; D gene unclear. The germline V and J ends were trimmed by 7 bases and 0 bases, with 9 bases remaining between them. This CDR3 is 13 amino acids long. DNA for the CDR3: TGTGCCAGCATCGGCACGGTGAACACTGAAGCTTTCTTT. It yields the protein CASIGTVNTEAFF.